This TCR beta chain emerged from a study of cytotoxic CD8 clonotypes in ibrutinib-treated CLL. Study findings and constraints: Increased clonality at ibrutinib response gave way to a return toward baseline at progression.

Genomic DNA for TCR beta libraries, around 2 micrograms, came from cryopreserved PBMCs. TCRdb's table, derived via immunoSEQ multiplex PCR, lists solely in-frame clones and lacks some. The sample lists 130,000 or so clones, roughly 80% seen once, with around 30% in the top ten. The sample holds one count of this clone. Its target is unknown. This CDR3 spans 14 amino acids. V was shortened by 7 bases and J by 3 bases, with 13 bases between the two germline ends. The germline CDR1 and CDR2 sequences are SGHRS and YFSETQ. Sequencing was performed on PBMCs, taken after 12 months of ibrutinib treatment. The chain combines TRBV5-1 with TRBJ1-4; D perhaps matches TRBD1 (5 bases). The clonotype was recovered from a human donor with chronic lymphocytic leukemia. This CDR3 reads CASQPGVANEKLFF. CDR3 nucleotide sequence: TGCGCCAGCCAGCCGGGGGTAGCTAATGAAAAACTGTTTTTT.